Below, 28 T cell receptor beta chains from the same sample are listed, as sequenced in a study of blood T cell repertoires in COVID-19. Sequenced by immunoSEQ multiplex PCR; TCRdb stores in-frame clones only, minus some. The data show over 150,000 clones, 85% to 95% seen once. The material sequenced was peripheral blood. These receptors originate from a young man with COVID-19, enrolled during active disease.

CDR3 bases: TGTGCCAGAAGCTTGCGGAGGGATAAGGATAACACTGAAGCTTTCTTT. Encoded protein: CARSLRRDKDNTEAFF. V usage is TRBV5-3 and J usage is TRBJ1-1, with D hard to call. TRBV5-3 is noted as an ORF with a role that remains uncertain. The CDR3 totals 16 residues. V was clipped by 1 base and J by 2 bases, with 15 bases between them.

The V call is TRBV25-1, the J call TRBJ1-1; D remains unclear. The CDR3 is 13 amino acids. Looked up from germline, CDR1 is MGHDK and CDR2 is SYGVNS. Trimming took 5 bases from V and 0 from J, leaving 7 bases between them. The CDR3 coding sequence is TGTGCCAGCAGTTTCGAGGTGAACACTGAAGCTTTCTTT. This sequence encodes CASSFEVNTEAFF.

The CDR3 sequence is CASTYTGELFF. The CDR3 DNA reads TGCGCCAGCACGTACACCGGGGAGCTGTTTTTT. The V and J genes are TRBV5-1 and TRBJ2-2; D not resolved. V shed 6 bases and J shed 3 bases, with 3 bases lying between them. Per germline, CDR1 SGHRS and CDR2 YFSETQ. This CDR3 contains 11 residues.

V gene TRBV18 combines with J gene TRBJ1-4, with a tentative D call TRBD1 (6 bases). The CDR3 runs 12 residues. Trimming took off 4 bases at V and 8 bases at J, with 8 bases between the two ends. Germline loops: CDR1 KGHSH, CDR2 LQKENI. The CDR3 is CASSRTVEKLFF. The CDR3 DNA reads TGTGCCAGCTCACGGACAGTGGAAAAACTGTTTTTT.

This clone occurred once. This sequence joins TRBV3-1 (or the pseudogene TRBV3-2) and TRBJ2-5; 7 bases agree with TRBD1. Losses at the gene ends were 4 bases for V and 2 bases for J; bases not matched to a gene: 13. Looked up from germline, CDR1 is LGHDT and CDR2 is YNNKEL (reference sequence). The length of the CDR3 is 17 residues. The CDR3: CASSLMWDSNGQETQYF. The CDR3, as DNA: TGTGCCAGCAGCCTGATGTGGGACAGCAATGGACAAGAGACCCAGTACTTC.

This clone was counted a single time. The gene calls are TRBV2 and TRBJ2-2; TRBD1 agrees at 7 bases. V dropped 6 bases and J dropped 5; count of bases not matched to a gene: 6. The V gene's germline CDR1 is SNHLY and CDR2 FYNNEI. The CDR3 spans 14 residues. The CDR3 loop is CASRRTGFTGELFF. The CDR3 DNA sequence: TGTGCCAGCAGGCGGACAGGTTTTACCGGGGAGCTGTTTTTT. The full variable domain, rest sourced from reference TRBV2 and TRBJ2-2, is EPEVTQTPSHQVTQMGQEVILRCVPISNHLYFYWYRQILGQKVEFLVSFYNNEISEKSEIFDDQFSVERPDGSNFTLKIRSTKLEDSAMYFCASRRTGFTGELFFGEGSRLTVL.

The chain recombines TRBV24-1 with TRBJ2-1; weak D call: TRBD2 (5 bases). The CDR3 runs 17 residues. Deletions cut 4 bases from V and 6 bases from J, with 21 bases between. Looked up from germline, CDR1 is KGHDR and CDR2 is SFDVKD. CDR3 amino acids: CATSDQPPRLLFNEQFF. The DNA for the CDR3 is TGTGCCACCAGTGACCAACCCCCGCGACTACTTTTCAATGAGCAGTTCTTC.

The chain carries TRBV4-1 and TRBJ2-2; D is ambiguous. V dropped 1 base and J dropped 7 bases, with 10 bases sitting between them. Germline V gene lookup returns CDR1 MGHRA and CDR2 YSYEKL. The CDR3 is made up of 14 amino acids. The CDR3 nucleotides read TGCGCCAGCAGCCAAGCTGCCCGGTACGGGGAGCTGTTTTTT. Translation: CASSQAARYGELFF.

The chain uses TRBV27 and TRBJ2-5; TRBD1 matches at 7 bases. This CDR3 spans 14 amino acids. The germline V gene has CDR1 MNHEY and CDR2 SMNVEV (reference sequence). V lost 0 bases, J lost 4 bases, and 2 bases stayed unmatched. The CDR3 here is CASSLSAGGETQYF. The CDR3 region has the DNA TGTGCCAGCAGTTTATCGGCAGGGGGAGAGACCCAGTACTTC.

This chain links TRBV7-9 with TRBJ1-2; 10 bases match TRBD1. The CDR3 loop spans 15 amino acids. Germline loops: CDR1 SEHNR, CDR2 FQNEAQ (reference sequence). With 5 bases clipped from V and 1 base from J, the junction kept 4 bases outside the gene matches. The CDR3 here is CASSRGTGVNYGYTF. CDR3 DNA: TGTGCCAGCAGCCGTGGGACAGGGGTTAACTATGGCTACACCTTC.

This clone has just one count. The chain has TRBV3-1 (or the pseudogene TRBV3-2) and TRBJ1-4; D might be TRBD1 (6 bases). CDR1 is LGHDT, CDR2 YNNKEL, per germline (reference sequence). CDR3 size: 14 residues. Trimming shortened V by 4 bases and J by 6 bases, and 12 bases separated the two germline ends. The CDR3 spells CASSPRTVHEKLFF. The CDR3 coding sequence is TGTGCCAGCAGCCCCCGGACAGTCCATGAAAAACTGTTTTTT.

This chain links TRBV21-1 with TRBJ1-5; the D call in the table, TRBD1, was not verified against the DNA. TRBV21-1 is tagged as a pseudogene. The CDR3 length is 15 residues. Here the CDR3 reads CASSRTGTRVGPQHF. In DNA form, the CDR3 reads TGTGCCAGCAGCAGGACCGGGACACGGGTAGGGCCCCAGCATTTT.

The chain employs TRBV5-6 and TRBJ1-6; unclear D gene. The CDR3 runs 15 residues. The germline gives CDR1 SGHDT, CDR2 YYEEEE. V was clipped by 0 bases and J by 9 bases, with 13 bases between them. CDR3 in amino acids: CASSLDSRYGSPLHF. CDR3 nucleotides: TGTGCCAGCAGCTTGGACAGTCGGTACGGTTCACCCCTCCACTTT.

This sequence joins TRBV27 and TRBJ2-3, with 12 bases aligning to TRBD2. J lost 5 bases, V lost 2 bases, and 8 bases had no gene match. CDR3 size: 17 residues. Germline CDR1 is MNHEY and CDR2 is SMNVEV (reference sequence). In DNA form, the CDR3 reads TGTGCCAGCAGTTTAACCCTAGCGGGGGGGCCTGGAGATACGCAGTATTTT. Protein product: CASSLTLAGGPGDTQYF.

V and J are TRBV5-4 and TRBJ2-3; 8 bases fit TRBD2. This CDR3 comprises 16 residues. Germline CDR1 SGHNT, CDR2 YYREEE (reference sequence). Trimming cost V 0 bases and J 6 bases; bases outside gene matches: 9. The CDR3 is CASSLGGGRELDTQYF. CDR3 coding DNA: TGTGCCAGCAGCTTGGGCGGGGGGCGAGAATTGGATACGCAGTATTTT.

The chain carries TRBV19 and TRBJ2-1; no definite D call. The CDR3 spans 13 residues. From germline, CDR1 is LNHDA and CDR2 SQIVND (reference sequence). The V end lost 9 bases, the J end lost 7 bases, and 16 bases lay between the germline ends. The CDR3 loop is CASSVISRNEQFF. DNA of the CDR3: TGTGCCAGCTCAGTGATTTCGAGGAATGAGCAGTTCTTC.

This chain connects TRBV6-5 to TRBJ1-1; D might be TRBD1 (6 bases). V gave up 7 bases and J gave up 1 base, with 13 bases separating them. The CDR3 is 14 residues long. CDR1 MNHEY and CDR2 SVGAGI come from the germline V gene. The CDR3 nucleotides are TGTGCCAGCAACCCCGGGACAAAGAACACTGAAGCTTTCTTT. Amino acids: CASNPGTKNTEAFF.

This rearrangement joins TRBV19 to TRBJ1-5, with D tentatively TRBD1 (5 bases). V lost 4 bases to trimming and J lost 2 bases, with 18 bases between them. Germline CDR1 is LNHDA and CDR2 is SQIVND (reference sequence). This CDR3 is built from 17 residues. The CDR3 spells CASSTPYRIGGNQPQHF. The CDR3 DNA reads as TGTGCCAGTAGTACGCCCTACAGGATAGGAGGCAATCAGCCCCAGCATTTT. The entire variable domain, with the rest obtained from reference TRBV19 and TRBJ1-5, is as follows: DGGITQSPKYLFRKEGQNVTLSCEQNLNHDAMYWYRQDPGQGLRLIYYSQIVNDFQKGDIAEGYSVSREKKESFPLTVTSAQKNPTAFYLCASSTPYRIGGNQPQHFGDGTRLSIL.

This sequence joins TRBV7-9 and TRBJ2-1, with 8 bases identical to TRBD2. This CDR3 region has 16 residues. The V gene's germline CDR1 is SEHNR and CDR2 FQNEAQ (reference sequence). V gave up 4 bases and J gave up 2 bases; unmatched junction bases: 7. CDR3 in DNA: TGTGCCAGCAGCTCCGTACGGGGGGGCCCCTACAATGAGCAGTTCTTC. Its translation is CASSSVRGGPYNEQFF.

Regarding this clone: The identical CDR3 is also encoded by other nucleotide sequences in the sample. The chain recombines TRBV6-5 with TRBJ1-1, with a tentative D call TRBD1 (6 bases). The CDR3 runs 15 residues. The germline V gene encodes CDR1 MNHEY and CDR2 SVGAGI. V gave up 0 bases and J gave up 0 bases, with 8 bases separating them. The CDR3 DNA follows: TGTGCCAGCAGTTACTCGACAGGTGTGAACACTGAAGCTTTCTTT. It encodes CASSYSTGVNTEAFF.

The chain is built from TRBV4-2 and TRBJ1-2; 7 positions match TRBD1. This CDR3 has 14 amino acids. Germline CDR1 and CDR2: LGHNA and YNFKEQ. J lost 4 bases, V lost 3 bases, and 5 bases had no gene match. CDR3 amino acids: CASSQGTEGYGYTF. The CDR3 DNA follows: TGTGCCAGCAGCCAGGGGACAGAAGGCTATGGCTACACCTTC.

The chain links TRBV30 to TRBJ1-3; no clear D gene. The CDR3 covers 16 residues. Trimming took off 0 bases at V and 0 bases at J, with 12 bases between the two ends. Germline values: CDR1 GTSNPN, CDR2 SVGIG (reference sequence). This chain's CDR3 is CAWSVTGGGSGNTIYF. The DNA for the CDR3 is TGTGCCTGGAGTGTGACTGGCGGCGGCTCTGGAAACACCATATATTTT. Full variable domain (rest looked up from reference TRBV30 and TRBJ1-3): SQTIHQWPATLVQPVGSPLSLECTVEGTSNPNLYWYRQAAGRGLQLLFYSVGIGQISSEVPQNLSASRPQDRQFILSSKKLLLSDSGFYLCAWSVTGGGSGNTIYFGEGSWLTVV.

The V call is TRBV9, the J call TRBJ1-4; no clear D gene. Trimming stripped 3 bases from V and 3 bases from J, with 12 bases between. Germline CDR1 reads SGDLS; CDR2 reads YYNGEE. The CDR3 has 15 amino acids. CDR3: CASSARSSPNEKLFF. The CDR3 nucleotides read TGTGCCAGCAGCGCGAGGAGCTCACCTAATGAAAAACTGTTTTTT.

The rearrangement joins TRBV3-1 (or the pseudogene TRBV3-2) to TRBJ1-5, with TRBD1 as a possible D gene (5 bases). CDR3 size: 14 residues. V was shortened by 0 bases and J by 4 bases, with 7 bases between the two germline ends. Germline assignment: CDR1 LGHDT and CDR2 YNNKEL (reference sequence). The CDR3 DNA reads as TGTGCCAGCAGCCAAGAGACAGATAATCAGCCCCAGCATTTT. Protein sequence: CASSQETDNQPQHF.

J is TRBJ2-7 and V is TRBV5-4, with D possibly being TRBD1 (6 bases). Germline assignment: CDR1 SGHNT and CDR2 YYREEE (reference sequence). This CDR3 comprises 14 residues. V was cut by 5 bases and J by 6 bases, with 18 bases left in between. CDR3 in amino acids: CASRVVGGAGEQYF. The CDR3 nucleotides read TGTGCCAGCAGGGTCGTTGGGGGCGCGGGCGAGCAGTACTTC.

This clone appeared a single time. This sequence joins TRBV18 and TRBJ2-7; 9 bases fit TRBD1. The CDR3 length is 16 residues. V lost 2 bases to trimming and J lost 1 base; unmatched junction nucleotides: 6. Germline V gene lookup returns CDR1 KGHSH and CDR2 LQKENI. CDR3 protein: CASSPRDRGGSYEQYF. The CDR3 coding sequence is TGTGCCAGCTCACCAAGAGACAGGGGGGGTTCCTACGAGCAGTACTTC.

The chain carries TRBV11-2 and TRBJ2-7; possible D gene TRBD1, 6 bases. This CDR3 has 16 residues. Trimming cost V 0 bases and J 4 bases, with 16 bases left between them. Germline V gene lookup returns CDR1 SGHAT and CDR2 FQNNGV. The CDR3 DNA reads TGTGCCAGCAGCTTAGAAGGGGGATCGTTGGCATACGAGCAGTACTTC. This gives the protein CASSLEGGSLAYEQYF.

The V and J genes are TRBV2 and TRBJ1-5; 12 bases fit TRBD1. The CDR3 totals 18 residues. J was trimmed by 2 bases and V by 6 bases; bases with no gene match: 11. CDR1 is SNHLY and CDR2 is FYNNEI in the germline V gene. DNA of the CDR3: TGTGCCAGCAGAGGGGACAGGGGGCTGGCGTTAGGCAATCAGCCCCAGCATTTT. Its translation: CASRGDRGLALGNQPQHF.